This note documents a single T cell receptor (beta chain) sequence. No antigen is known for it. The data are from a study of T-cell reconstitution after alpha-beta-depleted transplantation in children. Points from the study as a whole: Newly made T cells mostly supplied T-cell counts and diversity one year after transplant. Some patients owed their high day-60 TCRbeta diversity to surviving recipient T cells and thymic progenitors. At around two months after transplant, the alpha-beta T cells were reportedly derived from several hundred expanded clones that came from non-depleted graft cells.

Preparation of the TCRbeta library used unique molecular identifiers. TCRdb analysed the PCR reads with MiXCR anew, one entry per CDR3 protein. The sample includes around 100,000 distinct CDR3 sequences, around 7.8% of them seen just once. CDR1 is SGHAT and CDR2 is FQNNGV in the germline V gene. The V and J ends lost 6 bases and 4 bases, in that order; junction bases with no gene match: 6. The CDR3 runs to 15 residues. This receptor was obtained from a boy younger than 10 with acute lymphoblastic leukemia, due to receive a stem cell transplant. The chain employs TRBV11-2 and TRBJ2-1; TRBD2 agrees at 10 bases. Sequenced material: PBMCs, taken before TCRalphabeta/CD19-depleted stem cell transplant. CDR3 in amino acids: CASRPSGGRYNEQFF. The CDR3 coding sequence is TGTGCCAGCAGGCCTAGCGGGGGAAGGTACAATGAGCAGTTCTTC.